Below are 13 T cell receptor beta chains sequenced from a single sample in a study of T and B cells in COVID-19 patients. BIOMED2 TRB-A/B primer pools were used in multiplex TRB PCR. Using its own MiXCR run on the multiplex PCR reads, TCRdb lists one record per CDR3 protein. The data show around 12,000 distinct CDR3 sequences, 30% to 35% seen once. Each TRB amplification used roughly 240-550 ng of genomic DNA from blood. Input material: blood. Receptor source: a human donor with active COVID-19.

The chain joins TRBV15 to TRBJ1-2; possible D gene TRBD1, 5 bases. CDR3 size: 14 residues. V was shortened by 5 bases and J by 4 bases, with 14 bases between the two germline ends. CDR1 and CDR2 from the germline V gene are LNHNV and YYDKDF (reference sequence). The CDR3, as DNA: TGTGCCACCAGCCCTCCGGGGCAAGGCTATGGCTACACCTTC. It yields the protein CATSPPGQGYGYTF.

This chain connects TRBV5-6 to TRBJ1-1; D is unresolved. The germline V and J ends were trimmed by 0 bases and 7 bases, with 4 bases remaining between them. This CDR3 has 11 residues. The germline CDR1 and CDR2 sequences are SGHDT and YYEEEE. The CDR3 reads CASSLGHEAFF. The CDR3 bases are TGTGCCAGCAGCTTGGGGCATGAAGCTTTCTTT.

By sample share, this clonotype is medium-sized. The chain carries TRBV19 and TRBJ2-1, with 11 bases aligning to TRBD1. The CDR3 is 15 residues long. Germline-derived CDR1 and CDR2 are LNHDA and SQIVND (reference sequence). V shed 5 bases and J 4 bases; nucleotides not matched to a gene: 4. CDR3 region: CASSQGTGGYNEQFF. DNA for the CDR3: TGTGCCAGTAGTCAGGGGACAGGGGGATACAATGAGCAGTTCTTC. Full variable domain (missing parts from reference TRBV19 and TRBJ2-1): DGGITQSPKYLFRKEGQNVTLSCEQNLNHDAMYWYRQDPGQGLRLIYYSQIVNDFQKGDIAEGYSVSREKKESFPLTVTSAQKNPTAFYLCASSQGTGGYNEQFFGPGTRLTVL.

This clonotype was seen a few times. The V call is TRBV6-1, the J call TRBJ1-1; 7 bases are shared with TRBD1. Germline CDR1 is MNHNS and CDR2 is SASEGT. The CDR3 is 13 amino acids. The V gene end was trimmed by 8 bases and the J gene end by 7 bases; junction bases not matched to a gene: 10. CDR3 in amino acids: CASQTGVRGEAFF. CDR3 DNA sequence: TGTGCCAGCCAAACAGGGGTACGGGGTGAAGCTTTCTTT.

This clonotype is labeled medium-sized. This chain links TRBV30 with TRBJ2-1; maybe TRBD2 (5 bases). Trimming took 2 bases from V and 10 from J, leaving 18 bases between them. Germline CDR1 reads GTSNPN; CDR2 reads SVGIG (reference sequence). The CDR3 runs to 14 residues. As DNA, the CDR3 is TGTGCCTGGAGTCAAGGACTCCTCTACGGGGAGCAGTTCTTC. This codes for CAWSQGLLYGEQFF.

The chain links TRBV12-3 or TRBV12-4 to TRBJ2-1, with D maybe TRBD1 (5 bases). The CDR3 runs 16 residues. Trimming took 0 bases from V and 2 from J, leaving 11 bases between them. In nucleotides, the CDR3 is TGTGCCAGCAGTTTAGCGCCTGGGGCCGCCTACAATGAGCAGTTCTTC. It translates to CASSLAPGAAYNEQFF.

The chain joins TRBV12-3 or TRBV12-4 to TRBJ1-2; 7 bases are shared with TRBD1. With 1 base clipped from V and 9 bases from J, the junction kept 5 bases outside the gene matches. CDR3 length: 13 amino acids. CDR3 sequence reads: CASSLGGQIRYTF. The CDR3, as DNA: TGTGCCAGCAGTTTAGGGGGACAGATTCGCTACACCTTC.

The table lists this clonotype with a few counts. The rearrangement uses TRBV5-6 and TRBJ1-2, with D possibly matching TRBD1 (5 bases). Germline values: CDR1 SGHDT, CDR2 YYEEEE. This CDR3 spans 13 amino acids. V lost 3 bases, J lost 10 bases, and 16 bases lay in between. The DNA of the CDR3 is TGTGCCAGCAGCTCTTCCGGGACGCCTGTCTACACCTTC. Translating gives CASSSSGTPVYTF.

This clonotype is termed medium-sized. This sequence joins TRBV5-6 and TRBJ1-6; D is undetermined. This CDR3 spans 16 amino acids. Trimming left V 0 bases short and J 13 bases short, with 20 bases between. Germline V gives CDR1 SGHDT, CDR2 YYEEEE. The DNA of the CDR3 is TGTGCCAGCAGCTTGGCTGGGCCAGCCTTAAGAAATCCCCTCCACTTT. This sequence encodes CASSLAGPALRNPLHF.

This chain connects TRBV30 to TRBJ1-1, with TRBD1 matching over 9 bases. The CDR3 consists of 14 residues. After removal of 0 bases from V and 3 bases from J, the junction contained 2 bases not matched to a gene. CDR1 is GTSNPN and CDR2 is SVGIG in the germline V gene (reference sequence). The CDR3 DNA sequence: TGTGCCTGGAGTGTGACAGGGGGGGACACTGAAGCTTTCTTT. It translates to CAWSVTGGDTEAFF.

V gene TRBV2 combines with J gene TRBJ2-1; TRBD2 aligns across 9 bases. Trimming removed 4 bases from V and 4 bases from J; junction bases left unmatched: 8. CDR1 is SNHLY and CDR2 is FYNNEI in the germline V gene. CDR3 length equals 16 residues. The DNA for the CDR3 is TGTGCCAGCAGTGGATTCAGCGGGGGGAGTTACAATGAGCAGTTCTTC. Amino acids: CASSGFSGGSYNEQFF.

This clonotype was observed a handful of times. The rearrangement uses TRBV5-5 and TRBJ1-1; D gene ambiguous. Trimming left V 2 bases short and J 2 bases short, with 7 bases between. Germline CDR1 and CDR2: SGHKS and YYEKEE (reference sequence). There are 13 residues in the CDR3. CDR3 residues: CASSFEGNTEAFF. The CDR3 DNA follows: TGTGCCAGCAGCTTTGAGGGTAACACTGAAGCTTTCTTT.

This clonotype is categorized as medium-sized. The rearrangement uses TRBV19 and TRBJ2-3; perhaps TRBD1 as D (5 bases). Between the trimmed V and J ends, which lost 4 bases and 2 bases, there was a span of 16 bases. The CDR3 length is 16 residues. Germline values: CDR1 LNHDA, CDR2 SQIVND (reference sequence). Here the CDR3 reads CASSRQTTANTDTQYF. The CDR3, as DNA: TGTGCCAGTAGTAGGCAGACGACAGCCAACACAGATACGCAGTATTTT. Full variable domain (missing parts from reference TRBV19 and TRBJ2-3): DGGITQSPKYLFRKEGQNVTLSCEQNLNHDAMYWYRQDPGQGLRLIYYSQIVNDFQKGDIAEGYSVSREKKESFPLTVTSAQKNPTAFYLCASSRQTTANTDTQYFGPGTRLTVL.